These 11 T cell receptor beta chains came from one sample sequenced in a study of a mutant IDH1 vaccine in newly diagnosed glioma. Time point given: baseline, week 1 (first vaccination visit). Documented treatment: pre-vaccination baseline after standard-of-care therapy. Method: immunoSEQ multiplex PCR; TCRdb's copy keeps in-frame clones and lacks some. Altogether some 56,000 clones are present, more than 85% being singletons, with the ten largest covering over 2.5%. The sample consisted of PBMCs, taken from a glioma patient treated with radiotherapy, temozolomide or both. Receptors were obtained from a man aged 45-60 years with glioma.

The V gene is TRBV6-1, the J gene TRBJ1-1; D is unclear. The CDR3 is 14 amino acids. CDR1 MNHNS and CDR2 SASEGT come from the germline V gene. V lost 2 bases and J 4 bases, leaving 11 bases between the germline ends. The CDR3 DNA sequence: TGTGCCAGCAGTGAACGGGATATGGCCACTGAAGCTTTCTTT. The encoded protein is CASSERDMATEAFF.

The CDR3 is CASSSKEGALKPQHF. DNA of the CDR3: TGTGCCAGCAGCTCTAAGGAGGGGGCTTTGAAGCCCCAGCATTTT. V gene TRBV7-8 combines with J gene TRBJ1-5, with 7 bases lining up with TRBD1. The CDR3 consists of 15 residues. In germline, CDR1 is SGHVS, CDR2 FQNEAQ. J was trimmed by 8 bases and V by 4 bases; bases with no gene match: 11. The variable domain in full, with the rest retrieved from reference TRBV7-8 and TRBJ1-5, is GAGVSQSPRYKVAKRGQDVALRCDPISGHVSLFWYQQALGQGPEFLTYFQNEAQLDKSGLPSDRFFAERPEGSVSTLKIQRTQQEDSAVYLCASSSKEGALKPQHFGDGTRLSIL.

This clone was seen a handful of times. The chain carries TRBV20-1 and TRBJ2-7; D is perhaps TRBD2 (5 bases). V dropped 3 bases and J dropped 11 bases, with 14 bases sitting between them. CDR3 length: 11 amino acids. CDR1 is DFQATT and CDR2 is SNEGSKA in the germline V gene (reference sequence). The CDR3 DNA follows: TGCAGTGCTAGTTCGGCCCTAGCAGAGTACTTC. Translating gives CSASSALAEYF.

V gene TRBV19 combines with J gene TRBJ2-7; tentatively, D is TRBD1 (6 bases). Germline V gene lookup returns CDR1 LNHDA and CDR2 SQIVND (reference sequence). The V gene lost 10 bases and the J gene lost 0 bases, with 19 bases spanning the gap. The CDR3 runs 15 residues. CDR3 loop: CATPTGHLSSYEQYF. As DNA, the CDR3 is TGTGCCACTCCAACGGGACACCTGAGCTCCTACGAGCAGTACTTC.

In nucleotides, the CDR3 is TGTGCCAGCAGTTCAGCTTTCTTT. It codes for CASSSAFF. The J gene is TRBJ1-1, the V gene TRBV27, with D hard to call. The CDR3 length is 8 residues. Germline loops: CDR1 MNHEY, CDR2 SMNVEV (reference sequence). With 4 bases removed from V and 10 bases from J, the gap between germline ends came to 1 base.

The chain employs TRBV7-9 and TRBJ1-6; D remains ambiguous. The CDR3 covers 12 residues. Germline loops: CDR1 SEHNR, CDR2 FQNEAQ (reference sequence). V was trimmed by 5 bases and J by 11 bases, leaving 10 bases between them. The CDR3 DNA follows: TGTGCCAGCAGCCGTAGTCGTCCACCCCTCCACTTT. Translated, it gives CASSRSRPPLHF.

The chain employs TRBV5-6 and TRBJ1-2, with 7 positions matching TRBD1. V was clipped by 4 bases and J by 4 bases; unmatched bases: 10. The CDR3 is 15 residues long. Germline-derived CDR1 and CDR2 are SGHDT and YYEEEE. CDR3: CASSPNRGRGYGYTF. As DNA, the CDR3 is TGTGCCAGCAGCCCGAACAGGGGACGCGGCTATGGCTACACCTTC.

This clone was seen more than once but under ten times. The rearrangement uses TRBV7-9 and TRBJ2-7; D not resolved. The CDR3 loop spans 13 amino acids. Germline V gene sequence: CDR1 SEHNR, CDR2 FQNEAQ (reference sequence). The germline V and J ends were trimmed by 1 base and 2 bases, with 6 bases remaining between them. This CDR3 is CASSLDSAYEQYF. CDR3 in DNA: TGTGCCAGCAGCTTAGACAGCGCCTACGAGCAGTACTTC.

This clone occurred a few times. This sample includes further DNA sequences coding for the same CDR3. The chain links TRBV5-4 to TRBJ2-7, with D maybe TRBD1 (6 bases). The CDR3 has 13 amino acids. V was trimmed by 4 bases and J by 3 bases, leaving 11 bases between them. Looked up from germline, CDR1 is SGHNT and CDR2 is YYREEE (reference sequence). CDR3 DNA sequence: TGTGCCAGCAGCCTGGGACACCTCTACGAGCAGTACTTC. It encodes CASSLGHLYEQYF.

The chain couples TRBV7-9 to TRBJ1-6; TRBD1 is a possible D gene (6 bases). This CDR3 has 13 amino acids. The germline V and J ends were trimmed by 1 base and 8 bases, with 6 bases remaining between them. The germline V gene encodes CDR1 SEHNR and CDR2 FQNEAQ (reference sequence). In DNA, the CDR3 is TGTGCCAGCAGCTTAGAGGGGGATTCACCCCTCCACTTT. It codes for CASSLEGDSPLHF.

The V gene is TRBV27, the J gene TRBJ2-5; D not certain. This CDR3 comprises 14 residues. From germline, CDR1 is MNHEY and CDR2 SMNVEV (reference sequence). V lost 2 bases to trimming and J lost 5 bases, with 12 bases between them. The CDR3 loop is CASSLERAAETQYF. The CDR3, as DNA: TGTGCCAGCAGTTTAGAGCGCGCTGCGGAGACCCAGTACTTC.